The 30 T cell receptor beta chains below come from one sample, sequenced in a study of cytomegalovirus exposure and HLA in healthy donors. In the PCR, 60 Vbeta and 13 Jbeta primers were used. Sequenced by immunoSEQ multiplex PCR; TCRdb stores in-frame clones only, minus some. This repertoire shows a few hundred thousand clones, 70% to 80% found once; its top ten account for 0.22%. Sequenced input: PBMCs. The receptor set was obtained from a girl aged 2-10 years in good health and CMV-seronegative.

The J gene is TRBJ1-3, the V gene TRBV27; maybe TRBD1 (5 bases). This CDR3 has 18 amino acids. V lost 0 bases and J lost 0, with 15 bases in between. Germline-derived CDR1 and CDR2 are MNHEY and SMNVEV (reference sequence). The CDR3 DNA is TGTGCCAGCAGTTTATCGGGGCAGTGGCTGAGCTCTGGAAACACCATATATTTT. It codes for CASSLSGQWLSSGNTIYF.

The rearrangement joins TRBV6-1 to TRBJ1-1, with 10 bases that match TRBD1. This CDR3 spans 15 amino acids. Germline V gene lookup returns CDR1 MNHNS and CDR2 SASEGT. The junction had 9 bases not matched to a gene; V was cut back by 6 bases and J by 5 bases. The CDR3 nucleotides are TGTGCCAGCAGAACCGGACAGGGGGGGGAGACTGAAGCTTTCTTT. The encoded protein is CASRTGQGGETEAFF.

The chain combines TRBV20-1 with TRBJ1-2; perhaps TRBD1 as D (5 bases). The CDR3 has 10 residues. Germline loops: CDR1 DFQATT, CDR2 SNEGSKA (reference sequence). Trimming pared 5 bases from V and 8 bases from J, leaving 9 bases between. The CDR3 nucleotides read TGCAGTGCTCCCGGGGGAGGCTACACCTTC. Its translation: CSAPGGGYTF.

This chain connects TRBV5-1 to TRBJ1-4; unclear D gene. The germline gives CDR1 SGHRS, CDR2 YFSETQ. V dropped 1 base and J dropped 2 bases, with 9 bases sitting between them. There are 15 residues in the CDR3. CDR3 nucleotides: TGCGCCAGCAGCTTGCTAGACGGGACTAATGAAAAACTGTTTTTT. Its translation is CASSLLDGTNEKLFF.

V gene TRBV2 combines with J gene TRBJ2-7; 8 bases align to TRBD1. Germline trimming cut 5 bases from V and 6 bases from J; bases unmatched to any gene: 9. This CDR3 comprises 14 residues. From germline, CDR1 is SNHLY and CDR2 FYNNEI. The CDR3 loop is CASSKDRAVGEQYF. The CDR3 DNA sequence: TGTGCCAGCAGTAAGGACAGGGCTGTCGGCGAGCAGTACTTC.

This chain joins TRBV19 and TRBJ1-5; D is ambiguous. CDR1 LNHDA and CDR2 SQIVND come from the germline V gene (reference sequence). V gave up 5 bases and J gave up 2 bases, with 16 bases separating them. The CDR3 runs to 16 residues. This chain's CDR3 is CASSPNVVAGNQPQHF. The CDR3 DNA follows: TGTGCCAGTAGTCCAAATGTGGTCGCAGGCAATCAGCCCCAGCATTTT.

The sample holds one count of this clone. The V call is TRBV19, the J call TRBJ1-1; a weak D match, TRBD1 (5 bases). V gave up 10 bases and J gave up 2 bases, with 11 bases separating them. Germline CDR1 and CDR2: LNHDA and SQIVND (reference sequence). The CDR3 is 12 residues long. The CDR3 DNA reads TGTGCCACCCGGCAGGGAAACACTGAAGCTTTCTTT. It translates to CATRQGNTEAFF.

J is TRBJ2-1 and V is TRBV11-2, with 8 bases matching TRBD2. V was pared by 3 bases and J by 10 bases, with 5 bases of the junction left unmatched. The germline V gene has CDR1 SGHAT and CDR2 FQNNGV. This CDR3 has 13 amino acids. The CDR3 region is CASSFGGAGEQFF. CDR3 coding DNA: TGTGCCAGCAGCTTCGGGGGGGCAGGGGAGCAGTTCTTC. The whole variable domain, filled in from reference TRBV11-2 and TRBJ2-1, reads EAGVAQSPRYKIIEKRQSVAFWCNPISGHATLYWYQQILGQGPKLLIQFQNNGVVDDSQLPKDRFSAERLKGVDSTLKIQPAKLEDSAVYLCASSFGGAGEQFFGPGTRLTVL.

The V gene is TRBV5-4, the J gene TRBJ2-2, with 12 bases lining up with TRBD2. Per the germline V gene, CDR1 is SGHNT and CDR2 is YYREEE (reference sequence). V lost 5 bases to trimming and J lost 1 base; unmatched junction nucleotides: 6. The CDR3 has 17 amino acids. The CDR3 sequence is CASSSRLAGVNTGELFF. CDR3 DNA: TGTGCCAGCAGTTCACGACTAGCGGGAGTGAACACCGGGGAGCTGTTTTTT.

This rearrangement joins TRBV4-2 to TRBJ2-7; D perhaps matches TRBD2 (5 bases). This CDR3 is built from 16 residues. The germline V gene has CDR1 LGHNA and CDR2 YNFKEQ. The V end lost 0 bases, the J end lost 2 bases, and 14 bases lay between the germline ends. CDR3 sequence (DNA): TGTGCCAGCAGCCAAGATTCGGGAAGCAGAGCCTACGAGCAGTACTTC. Translation gives CASSQDSGSRAYEQYF.

This sequence joins TRBV7-9 and TRBJ2-1, with D perhaps matching TRBD1 (6 bases). V lost 5 bases, J lost 10 bases, and 9 bases lay in between. Germline values: CDR1 SEHNR, CDR2 FQNEAQ (reference sequence). CDR3 length: 11 residues. DNA of the CDR3: TGTGCCAGCAGCCCCGGGACAGAGCAGTTCTTC. This sequence encodes CASSPGTEQFF.

J is TRBJ1-4 and V is TRBV19; a weak D match, TRBD1 (5 bases). This CDR3 has 14 amino acids. Germline CDR1 is LNHDA and CDR2 is SQIVND (reference sequence). Trimming took 5 bases from V and 2 from J, leaving 9 bases between them. This chain's CDR3 is CASSRQNTNEKLFF. CDR3 sequence (DNA): TGTGCCAGTAGTCGACAGAACACTAATGAAAAACTGTTTTTT.

The genes are TRBV5-8 and TRBJ1-1; TRBD1 matches at 7 bases. CDR3 size: 15 residues. The J segment lost 1 base and the V segment lost 4 bases, leaving 7 bases of the junction unmatched. Germline values: CDR1 SGHTS, CDR2 YDEGEE. The CDR3 DNA reads TGTGCCAGCAGCCGCCCGGGACAGAGGAACACTGAAGCTTTCTTT. It specifies CASSRPGQRNTEAFF.

The chain carries TRBV7-9 and TRBJ1-1; 8 bases fit TRBD1. Trimming took 8 bases from V and 3 from J; bases not matched to a gene: 2. The germline CDR1 and CDR2 sequences are SEHNR and FQNEAQ (reference sequence). The CDR3 totals 12 residues. CDR3 in amino acids: CASETGDTEAFF. CDR3 nucleotides: TGTGCCAGCGAGACAGGGGACACTGAAGCTTTCTTT.

There are a few counts of this clone. The chain uses TRBV4-1 and TRBJ2-1; 10 nucleotides line up with TRBD2. After removal of 1 base from V and 4 bases from J, the junction contained 4 bases not matched to a gene. From germline, CDR1 is MGHRA and CDR2 YSYEKL. The CDR3 length is 16 residues. The CDR3 DNA reads TGCGCCAGCAGCCAAGTCGAACTAGCGGGGTACAATGAGCAGTTCTTC. It is translated as CASSQVELAGYNEQFF.

The V and J genes are TRBV5-1 and TRBJ2-6; 7 bases match TRBD1. CDR3 size: 17 residues. Per germline, CDR1 SGHRS and CDR2 YFSETQ. Trimming removed 2 bases from V and 4 bases from J; junction bases left unmatched: 9. The CDR3, as DNA: TGCGCCAGCAGCTTAATACCCACAGGGGCGGGGGCCAACGTCCTGACTTTC. This codes for CASSLIPTGAGANVLTF.

This clone was counted between two and nine times. CDR3 bases: TGTGCCAGCAGTTACTCGAGACAGGCCTACAATGAGCAGTTCTTC. Translated, it gives CASSYSRQAYNEQFF. The chain recombines TRBV6-5 with TRBJ2-1; D might be TRBD1 (6 bases). Trimming cost V 0 bases and J 2 bases, with 8 bases left between them. The CDR3 length is 15 residues. Germline assignment: CDR1 MNHEY and CDR2 SVGAGI.

The chain couples TRBV6-5 to TRBJ2-5; 7 bases match TRBD1. V dropped 6 bases and J dropped 5; count of bases not matched to a gene: 9. CDR1 MNHEY and CDR2 SVGAGI come from the germline V gene. The CDR3 covers 14 residues. The CDR3 region has the DNA TGTGCCAGCAGCCGCTGGACAGGATTGGAGACCCAGTACTTC. It translates to CASSRWTGLETQYF.

The chain recombines TRBV11-2 with TRBJ1-5, with a tentative D call TRBD1 (5 bases). CDR1 and CDR2 from the germline V gene are SGHAT and FQNNGV. Trimming pared 6 bases from V and 3 bases from J, leaving 15 bases between. The CDR3 runs to 15 residues. This chain's CDR3 is CASSSGMAPNQPQHF. In DNA, the CDR3 is TGTGCCAGCAGTTCAGGGATGGCCCCCAATCAGCCCCAGCATTTT. The full variable domain, its missing parts supplied by reference TRBV11-2 and TRBJ1-5, is EAGVAQSPRYKIIEKRQSVAFWCNPISGHATLYWYQQILGQGPKLLIQFQNNGVVDDSQLPKDRFSAERLKGVDSTLKIQPAKLEDSAVYLCASSSGMAPNQPQHFGDGTRLSIL.

This chain uses TRBV19 with TRBJ2-1; TRBD2 matches at 7 bases. Germline loops: CDR1 LNHDA, CDR2 SQIVND (reference sequence). This CDR3 comprises 15 residues. With 3 bases clipped from V and 8 bases from J, the junction kept 10 bases outside the gene matches. The chain's CDR3 is CASSISSGMSDEQFF. CDR3 nucleotides: TGTGCCAGTAGTATTTCGAGCGGGATGTCCGATGAGCAGTTCTTC.

This chain connects TRBV30 to TRBJ2-3, with D possibly matching TRBD1 (5 bases). The CDR3 runs to 13 residues. The ends were cut back, 5 bases at V and 2 bases at J, with 11 bases in the middle. Germline V gene lookup returns CDR1 GTSNPN and CDR2 SVGIG (reference sequence). CDR3 DNA sequence: TGTGCCTGGGACAGAGGCCTCACAGATACGCAGTATTTT. This gives the protein CAWDRGLTDTQYF. Full variable domain (rest looked up from reference TRBV30 and TRBJ2-3): SQTIHQWPATLVQPVGSPLSLECTVEGTSNPNLYWYRQAAGRGLQLLFYSVGIGQISSEVPQNLSASRPQDRQFILSSKKLLLSDSGFYLCAWDRGLTDTQYFGPGTRLTVL.

CDR3 in DNA: TGTGCCAGCAGCTTGGGATCACCGACAGGGGGAAGCACTGAAGCTTTCTTT. Residues: CASSLGSPTGGSTEAFF. This chain uses TRBV5-4 with TRBJ1-1; 9 bases map to TRBD1. The germline V gene encodes CDR1 SGHNT and CDR2 YYREEE (reference sequence). CDR3 length: 17 amino acids. The V and J ends lost 0 bases and 4 bases, in that order; junction bases with no gene match: 10.

The CDR3 loop is CASAPRGRSHYEQYF. In DNA form, the CDR3 reads TGCGCCAGCGCTCCTCGGGGGAGGTCTCACTACGAGCAGTACTTC. The V gene is TRBV5-1, the J gene TRBJ2-7; D is possibly TRBD2 (6 bases). V shed 7 bases and J shed 3 bases, with 20 bases lying between them. Germline lookup yields CDR1 SGHRS and CDR2 YFSETQ. The CDR3 has 15 amino acids. The variable domain in full, completed from reference TRBV5-1 and TRBJ2-7, reads KAGVTQTPRYLIKTRGQQVTLSCSPISGHRSVSWYQQTPGQGLQFLFEYFSETQRNKGNFPGRFSGRQFSNSRSEMNVSTLELGDSALYLCASAPRGRSHYEQYFGPGTRLTVT.

This chain uses TRBV10-3 with TRBJ1-1; 9 bases are shared with TRBD1. Germline V gene sequence: CDR1 ENHRY, CDR2 SYGVKD. The CDR3 loop spans 16 amino acids. Trimming at V came to 3 bases and at J to 4 bases, leaving 9 bases not matched to a gene. DNA for the CDR3: TGTGCCATCAGTGACCTTGGGACAGGGTATGGCACTGAAGCTTTCTTT. Protein: CAISDLGTGYGTEAFF.

Here the CDR3 DNA reads TGTGCCAGCCGCAGAGGGCGTGGGTCTGAAGCTTTCTTT. It specifies CASRRGRGSEAFF. The V gene is TRBV2, the J gene TRBJ1-1; D is unclear. The CDR3 has 13 residues. V dropped 8 bases and J dropped 6 bases, with 16 bases sitting between them. The germline CDR1 and CDR2 sequences are SNHLY and FYNNEI. Together with reference TRBV2 and TRBJ1-1, the CDR3 gives the full variable domain: EPEVTQTPSHQVTQMGQEVILRCVPISNHLYFYWYRQILGQKVEFLVSFYNNEISEKSEIFDDQFSVERPDGSNFTLKIRSTKLEDSAMYFCASRRGRGSEAFFGQGTRLTVV.

J is TRBJ1-1 and V is TRBV4-1; unclear D gene. Germline V gene lookup returns CDR1 MGHRA and CDR2 YSYEKL. This CDR3 has 16 amino acids. Trimming stripped 1 base from V and 4 bases from J, with 16 bases between. Here the CDR3 DNA reads TGCGCCAGCAGCCAAGTACCGCGCGGGCGGGGCACTGAAGCTTTCTTT. Translation: CASSQVPRGRGTEAFF.

This chain links TRBV30 with TRBJ2-3; the D is unclear. CDR1 GTSNPN and CDR2 SVGIG come from the germline V gene (reference sequence). V shed 1 base and J shed 3 bases, with 2 bases lying between them. The CDR3 totals 11 residues. The CDR3 loop is CAWSATDTQYF. CDR3 nucleotides: TGTGCCTGGAGTGCGACAGATACGCAGTATTTT.

The V and J genes are TRBV5-1 and TRBJ2-7, with 9 bases matching TRBD1. This CDR3 has 15 amino acids. The V gene's germline CDR1 is SGHRS and CDR2 YFSETQ. The V segment lost 5 bases and the J segment 0 bases; nucleotides outside the gene matches: 6. The CDR3 is CASRGGQGNSYEQYF. CDR3 nucleotides: TGCGCCAGCAGGGGTGGACAGGGGAACTCCTACGAGCAGTACTTC.

This rearrangement joins TRBV11-3 to TRBJ2-5; TRBD2 matches 10 bases. The germline CDR1 and CDR2 sequences are SGHNT and YENEEA. The junction had 10 bases not matched to a gene; V was cut back by 6 bases and J by 3 bases. The CDR3 is 16 residues long. In DNA, the CDR3 is TGTGCCAGCAGATCCTCCTCTAGCGGGAGTAAAGAGACCCAGTACTTC. As protein: CASRSSSSGSKETQYF.

The rearrangement links TRBV15 to TRBJ2-4; TRBD2 might be the D (5 bases). The CDR3 is 12 amino acids. V lost 0 bases and J lost 11, with 8 bases in between. The V gene's germline CDR1 is LNHNV and CDR2 YYDKDF (reference sequence). The CDR3 nucleotides are TGTGCCACCAGCAGAGATCTGGAGGTTCAGTACTTC. Translating gives CATSRDLEVQYF.